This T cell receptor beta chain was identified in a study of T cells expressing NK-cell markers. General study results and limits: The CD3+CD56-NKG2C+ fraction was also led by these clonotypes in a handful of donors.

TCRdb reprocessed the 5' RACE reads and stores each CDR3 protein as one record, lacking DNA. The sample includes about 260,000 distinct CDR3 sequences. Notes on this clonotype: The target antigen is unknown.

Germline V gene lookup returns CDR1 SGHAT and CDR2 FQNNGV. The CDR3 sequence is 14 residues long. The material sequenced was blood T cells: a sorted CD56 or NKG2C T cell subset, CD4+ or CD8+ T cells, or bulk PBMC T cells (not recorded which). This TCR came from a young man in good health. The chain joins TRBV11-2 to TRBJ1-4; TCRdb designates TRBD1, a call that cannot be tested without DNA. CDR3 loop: CASSLGTDNEKLFF.